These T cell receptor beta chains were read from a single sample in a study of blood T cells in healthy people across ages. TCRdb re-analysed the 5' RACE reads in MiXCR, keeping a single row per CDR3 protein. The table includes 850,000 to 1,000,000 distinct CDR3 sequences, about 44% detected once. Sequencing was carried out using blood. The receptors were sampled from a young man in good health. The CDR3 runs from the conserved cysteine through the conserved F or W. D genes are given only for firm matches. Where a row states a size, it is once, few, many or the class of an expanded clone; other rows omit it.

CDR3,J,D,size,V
CSVAEAGHTDTQYF,TRBJ2-3,-,few,TRBV29-1
CASSEASNEQFF,TRBJ2-1,-,-,TRBV25-1
CASSLTGRLLFF,TRBJ2-1,-,few,TRBV12-3/TRBV12-4
CSARDPRQPIDEQYF,TRBJ2-7,-,-,TRBV20-1
CSVELVSGTGVPDTQYF,TRBJ2-3,TRBD1,-,TRBV29-1
CASSYQSAQPQHF,TRBJ1-5,-,few,TRBV7-2
CNSGQFYNSPLHF,TRBJ1-6,TRBD1,-,TRBV6-6
CATRGTSGGGTDTQYF,TRBJ2-3,TRBD2,few,TRBV24-1
CASSRVENYGYTF,TRBJ1-2,-,few,TRBV7-2
CASEGQGGFSAFF,TRBJ1-1,TRBD1,once,TRBV6-1
CASSESGAGKDTQYF,TRBJ2-3,-,-,TRBV10-1
CASSFSYEQYF,TRBJ2-7,-,many,TRBV7-2
CASSPTGGAGDTQYF,TRBJ2-3,-,-,TRBV6-6
CASSRRQGVGETQYF,TRBJ2-5,TRBD1,few,TRBV12-3/TRBV12-4
CASSSGLNQPQHF,TRBJ1-5,-,few,TRBV12-3/TRBV12-4
CASSQFNRADTDTQYF,TRBJ2-3,-,-,TRBV14
CASSLTSVDSRYGYTF,TRBJ1-2,-,few,TRBV4-2
CASSFYSNNSPLHF,TRBJ1-6,-,-,TRBV12-3/TRBV12-4
CASSLGWGQGDEQYF,TRBJ2-7,TRBD1,-,TRBV7-6
CASSIETHGYTF,TRBJ1-2,-,-,TRBV7-9
CSARDYRAFYGYTF,TRBJ1-2,-,few,TRBV20-1
CATSVRTGWAKNIQYF,TRBJ2-4,TRBD1,-,TRBV15
CASSPFPGTGDEKLFF,TRBJ1-4,-,-,TRBV3-1
CSARDERKYNEQFF,TRBJ2-1,-,-,TRBV20-1
CASSASDRERQFF,TRBJ2-1,TRBD1,few,TRBV9
CAIREDPGAQETQYF,TRBJ2-5,-,-,TRBV10-3
CASSQDPRIYNEQFF,TRBJ2-1,-,few,TRBV4-1
CASSQESRANVLTF,TRBJ2-6,-,-,TRBV4-1
CASSPSPLDTDTQYF,TRBJ2-3,-,many,TRBV9
CASSTTGSYGYTF,TRBJ1-2,-,-,TRBV5-1
CSARFSGVETQYF,TRBJ2-5,-,few,TRBV20-1
CASSMDRLNTEAFF,TRBJ1-1,TRBD1,-,TRBV5-1
CSHFRLVAYEQYF,TRBJ2-7,-,-,TRBV20-1
CASSLVGGGEEQYF,TRBJ2-7,TRBD2,few,TRBV7-9
CASSFGRGHSGETQYF,TRBJ2-5,TRBD1,few,TRBV9
CASSDSTLDNSPLHF,TRBJ1-6,-,-,TRBV6-4
CASSLLPGDSPDGELFF,TRBJ2-2,-,-,TRBV3-1
CASSPYAGTGLINEQFF,TRBJ2-1,TRBD1,-,TRBV7-9
CASSTPTGGGNTIYF,TRBJ1-3,TRBD1,-,TRBV6-6
CASRTGLDTQYF,TRBJ2-3,TRBD1,few,TRBV2
CASSQGVHLAKNIQYF,TRBJ2-4,-,-,TRBV4-3
CASSYATGAGTEAFF,TRBJ1-1,TRBD1,-,TRBV6-5
CASSNDRRSDQPQHF,TRBJ1-5,-,few,TRBV2
CASSQETLAGARNIQYF,TRBJ2-4,TRBD2,-,TRBV4-1
CASRRGQGNEQFF,TRBJ2-1,TRBD1,-,TRBV2
CASSQVRGTAKNIQYF,TRBJ2-4,TRBD1,few,TRBV14